This T cell receptor beta chain was identified during a study of T cells in Graves' hyperthyroidism and ophthalmopathy. Using RNA transcripts as the source, TCR beta CDR3 regions were amplified. First-round RT-PCR targeting the TCR CDR3 was performed with the HTBI primer set. TCRdb passed the multiplex PCR reads through MiXCR, listing each CDR3 protein once. The repertoire includes about 96,000 distinct CDR3 sequences, about half of them detected once, and 27% sits in the top ten. In its sample, this clonotype was seen many times. Its cognate antigen is unknown. Recently diagnosed hyperthyroidism of less than 2 months' duration affected patients aged 18 to 65. Any patient presenting with uncontrolled infection, other autoimmune disease, pregnancy or lactation was left out. For the diagnoses, clinical symptoms, serum thyroxine and TRAb, thyroid ultrasound and orbital computed tomography were used. Overall study results and limits: Through a model of 13 V-J features, ophthalmopathy was separated from stable hyperthyroidism.

The CDR3 contains 16 residues. CDR1 is MGHRA, CDR2 YSYEKL, per germline. J gave up 0 bases and V 2 bases, and 6 bases lay outside the gene matches. The sample comprised blood. V is TRBV4-1 and J is TRBJ2-5; 7 bases fit TRBD1. The receptor was isolated from a woman aged 40 to 50 with Graves' hyperthyroidism. The DNA for the CDR3 is TGCGCCAGCAGCCAACCGGGACAGAGGTACCAAGAGACCCAGTACTTC. It encodes CASSQPGQRYQETQYF.